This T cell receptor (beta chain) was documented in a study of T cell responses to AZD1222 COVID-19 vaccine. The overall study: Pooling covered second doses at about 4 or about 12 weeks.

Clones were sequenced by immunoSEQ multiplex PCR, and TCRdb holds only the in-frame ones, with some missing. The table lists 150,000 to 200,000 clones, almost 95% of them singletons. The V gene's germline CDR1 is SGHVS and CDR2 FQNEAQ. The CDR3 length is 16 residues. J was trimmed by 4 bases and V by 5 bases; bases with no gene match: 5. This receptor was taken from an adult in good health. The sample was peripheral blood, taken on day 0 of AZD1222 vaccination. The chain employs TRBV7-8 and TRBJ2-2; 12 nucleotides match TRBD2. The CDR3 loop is CASSRGGLAGTGELFF. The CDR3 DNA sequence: TGTGCCAGCAGCCGCGGGGGACTAGCGGGCACCGGGGAGCTGTTTTTT.